Each of the 8 T cell receptor beta chains below was sequenced from the same sample in a study of cytomegalovirus exposure and HLA in healthy donors. Primers for the PCR totalled 60 Vbeta and 13 Jbeta. TCRdb's table, derived via immunoSEQ multiplex PCR, lists solely in-frame clones and lacks some. The table records 120,000 or so clones, around 80% of them present only once. Sequencing used PBMCs. Every receptor here comes from a woman aged 45-60 years in good health and CMV-seropositive.

The chain links TRBV30 to TRBJ1-2, with 9 bases that match TRBD1. The J segment lost 1 base and the V segment lost 8 bases, leaving 5 bases of the junction unmatched. Germline loops: CDR1 GTSNPN, CDR2 SVGIG (reference sequence). This CDR3 region has 13 residues. CDR3 sequence reads: CAISTGGNYGYTF. CDR3 in DNA: TGTGCCATCTCGACAGGGGGTAACTATGGCTACACCTTC.

Written as DNA, the CDR3 is TGTGCCAGCAGCTCCGGGACTGTAACCCAAAATGAAAAACTGTTTTTT. Its protein is CASSSGTVTQNEKLFF. This chain connects TRBV7-2 to TRBJ1-4; a possible D gene is TRBD1 (5 bases). The V gene's germline CDR1 is SGHTA and CDR2 FQGNSA. This CDR3 contains 16 residues. Trimming shortened V by 4 bases and J by 5 bases, and 17 bases separated the two germline ends.

The V and J genes are TRBV6-4 and TRBJ2-1, with 8 bases that match TRBD2. The CDR3 length is 16 residues. Germline lookup yields CDR1 MRHNA and CDR2 SNTAGT. Losses at the gene ends were 6 bases for V and 4 bases for J; bases not matched to a gene: 11. The CDR3 nucleotides read TGTGCCAGCAGCCGTAGCGGGGACATTCGGTACAATGAGCAGTTCTTC. This translates into CASSRSGDIRYNEQFF.

This clone was observed once. The chain combines TRBV6-5 with TRBJ1-5, with a weak D call TRBD1 (5 bases). The germline V gene has CDR1 MNHEY and CDR2 SVGAGI. CDR3 size: 15 residues. V was pared by 0 bases and J by 4 bases, with 10 bases between. CDR3 bases: TGTGCCAGCAGTTACTCGGGGCTAGGGAATCAGCCCCAGCATTTT. Residues: CASSYSGLGNQPQHF.

V and J are TRBV30 and TRBJ1-4; D perhaps matches TRBD1 (5 bases). Trimming stripped 3 bases from V and 4 bases from J, with 9 bases between. Looked up from germline, CDR1 is GTSNPN and CDR2 is SVGIG (reference sequence). This CDR3 is built from 13 residues. DNA of the CDR3: TGTGCCTGGAGCCCAAGGGGTAATGAAAAACTGTTTTTT. It specifies CAWSPRGNEKLFF.

This rearrangement joins TRBV6-1 to TRBJ2-1, with a possible D match to TRBD1 (6 bases). Germline values: CDR1 MNHNS, CDR2 SASEGT. Trimming stripped 4 bases from V and 1 base from J, with 11 bases between. The CDR3 extends over 15 amino acids. The CDR3 DNA reads as TGTGCCAGCAGTGCACAGGGTTTTTCCTACAATGAGCAGTTCTTC. As protein: CASSAQGFSYNEQFF.

The chain combines TRBV29-1 with TRBJ1-3; D might be TRBD1 (5 bases). The CDR3 consists of 12 residues. Germline CDR1 SQVTM, CDR2 ANQGSEA. V lost 5 bases, J lost 4 bases, and 9 bases lay in between. CDR3 DNA sequence: TGCAGCGTTCTGGGGCTGGGAAACACCATATATTTT. It codes for CSVLGLGNTIYF.

The chain joins TRBV11-3 to TRBJ2-3, with D possibly being TRBD1 (6 bases). This CDR3 is built from 14 residues. V was trimmed by 5 bases and J by 4 bases, leaving 13 bases between them. Germline loops: CDR1 SGHNT, CDR2 YENEEA. CDR3 DNA sequence: TGTGCCAGCAGCCCTGTGGGGGCCGCAGATACGCAGTATTTT. Translating gives CASSPVGAADTQYF. The full variable domain, in which reference TRBV11-3 and TRBJ2-3 provide the parts outside the CDR3, is EAGVVQSPRYKIIEKKQPVAFWCNPISGHNTLYWYLQNLGQGPELLIRYENEEAVDDSQLPKDRFSAERLKGVDSTLKIQPAELGDSAVYLCASSPVGAADTQYFGPGTRLTVL.